The rows below give T cell receptor beta chains drawn from one sample of a study of regulatory T cells in long-lasting Graves disease. MiXCR was run by TCRdb on the multiplex PCR reads, yielding one entry per CDR3 protein. The sample records about 660,000 distinct CDR3 sequences, 30% being singletons. The sequences come from peripheral blood mononuclear cells (PBMCs), collected when the disease was refractory, from a patient treated with antithyroid drugs. The receptors were sampled from a female donor with Graves disease. The CDR3 runs from the conserved cysteine through the conserved F or W. A D gene is named only where the DNA matches it firmly. The size of a clone is reported for some rows only, either as once, few or many, or as a class for expanded clones.

. . TRBJ1-1 TRBV7-2 CASSWGLPRWGDTEAFF TGTGCCAGCAGCTGGGGACTACCCCGGTGGGGGGACACTGAAGCTTTCTTT
TRBD1 . TRBJ1-2 TRBV29-1 CSVAGTEYGYTF TGCAGCGTTGCCGGGACAGAGTATGGCTACACCTTC
TRBD1 . TRBJ2-3 TRBV20-1 CSAEGQGATDTQYF TGCAGTGCTGAAGGACAGGGGGCGACAGATACGCAGTATTTT
. . TRBJ1-1 TRBV7-3 CASSRSGGSSEAFF TGTGCCAGCAGTCGCTCCGGGGGAAGTTCTGAAGCTTTCTTT
. . TRBJ2-7 TRBV19 CASSSTRGSYEQYF TGTGCCAGTAGTTCTACTAGAGGCTCCTACGAGCAGTACTTC
. . TRBJ1-1 TRBV10-3 CAISESLAVQNTEAFF TGTGCCATCAGTGAGTCGTTAGCCGTTCAAAACACTGAAGCTTTCTTT
. few TRBJ1-2 TRBV20-1 CSASPAQSTANYGYTF TGCAGTGCTTCCCCAGCACAGTCAACCGCTAACTATGGCTACACCTTC
TRBD2 . TRBJ2-1 TRBV5-4 CASSLAGGPHNEQFF TGTGCCAGCAGCTTGGCGGGAGGGCCCCACAATGAGCAGTTCTTC
TRBD1 . TRBJ1-2 TRBV28 CASSVEGQGAYGYTF TGTGCCAGCAGCGTCGAGGGACAGGGGGCCTATGGCTACACCTTC
TRBD2 . TRBJ2-7 TRBV20-1 CSARRGGNEQYF TGCAGTGCTAGGCGGGGGGGTAACGAGCAGTACTTC